The 2 T cell receptor beta chains below were found in one sample sequenced in a study of T cell repertoires in cytomegalovirus infection. TCRdb recomputed calls from the reads with MiXCR, one row per CDR3 protein. The sample has more than 650,000 distinct CDR3 sequences; about 40% are singletons. The sample comprised PBMCs. The receptors stem from a human donor in good health (CMV status not recorded). Some clones in this sample may be carry-over from other donors' samples.

The V call is TRBV6-5, the J call TRBJ2-1; 7 nucleotides match TRBD2. V lost 9 bases to trimming and J lost 2 bases; unmatched junction nucleotides: 10. Per germline, CDR1 MNHEY and CDR2 SVGAGI. The CDR3 sequence is 15 residues long. The CDR3, as DNA: TGTGCCAGTAGCATGGTTGGGGGGGCCTACAATGAGCAGTTCTTC. Residues: CASSMVGGAYNEQFF.

The chain is built from TRBV2 and TRBJ1-1; D is unclear. The CDR3 runs to 13 residues. V was clipped by 7 bases and J by 1 base, with 10 bases between them. The germline gives CDR1 SNHLY, CDR2 FYNNEI. In nucleotides, the CDR3 is TGTGCCAGCATTTACAGATCGAACACTGAAGCTTTCTTT. Translated, it gives CASIYRSNTEAFF. The full variable domain, completed using reference TRBV2 and TRBJ1-1, is EPEVTQTPSHQVTQMGQEVILRCVPISNHLYFYWYRQILGQKVEFLVSFYNNEISEKSEIFDDQFSVERPDGSNFTLKIRSTKLEDSAMYFCASIYRSNTEAFFGQGTRLTVV.